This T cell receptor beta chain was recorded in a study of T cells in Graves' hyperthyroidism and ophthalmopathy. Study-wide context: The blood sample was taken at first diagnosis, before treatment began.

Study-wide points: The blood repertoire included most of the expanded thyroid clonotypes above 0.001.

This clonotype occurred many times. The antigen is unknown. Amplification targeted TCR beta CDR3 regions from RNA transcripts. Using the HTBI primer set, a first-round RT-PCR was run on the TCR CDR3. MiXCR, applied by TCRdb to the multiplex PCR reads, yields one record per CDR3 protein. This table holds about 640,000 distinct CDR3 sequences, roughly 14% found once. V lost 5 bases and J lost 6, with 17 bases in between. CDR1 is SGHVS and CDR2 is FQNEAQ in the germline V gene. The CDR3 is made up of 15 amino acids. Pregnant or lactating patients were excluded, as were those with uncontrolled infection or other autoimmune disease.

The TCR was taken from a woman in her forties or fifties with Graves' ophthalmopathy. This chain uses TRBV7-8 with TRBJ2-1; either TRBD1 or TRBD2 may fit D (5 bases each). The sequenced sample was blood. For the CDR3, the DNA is TGTGCCAGCAGCCCACGGGCCCTGAGGGGCAATGAGCAGTTCTTC. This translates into CASSPRALRGNEQFF.